The entry that follows covers one T cell receptor beta chain sequence. Its antigen remains unknown. This record comes from a study of glioma-infiltrating T cells. Study outcomes and limitations: Tissue-blood divergence was below expectation in non-neoplastic patients, above in gliomas. Very few CDR3 sequences were shared between tissue and blood.

Using RNA template, CDR3s of TCR alpha and beta were amplified with iRepertoire arm-PCR. Each CDR3 protein is one row after TCRdb ran MiXCR on the multiplex PCR reads. The table records around 100,000 distinct CDR3 sequences, 25% to 35% of them present only once. CDR1 and CDR2 from the germline V gene are MNHNS and SASEGT. This CDR3 has 15 residues. Trimming shortened V by 5 bases and J by 4 bases, and 18 bases separated the two germline ends. Sample: glioma tissue, nonneoplastic brain tissue, or PBMCs (not recorded which). The chain carries TRBV6-1 and TRBJ2-7; weak D call: TRBD2 (5 bases). This TCR was sampled from a human donor with low-grade glioma or glioblastoma, undergoing nonglioma brain surgery, or in good health (not recorded which). CDR3 bases: TGTGCCAGCAGTTCTACCGAACACGGGAAGTACGAGCAGTACTTC. It codes for CASSSTEHGKYEQYF.